The 15 T cell receptor beta chains in this list originate from one sample, sequenced in a study of blood T cells in healthy people across ages. Primers used in a second PCR of roughly 6 to 12 cycles were a sample-barcoded 5' primer and a J-beta primer mix. TCRdb used MiXCR to reprocess the 5' RACE reads, holding one entry per CDR3 protein. Of 1.5 million or so distinct CDR3 sequences in the sample, 42% are singletons; the top ten hold roughly 7.7%. Sequenced: blood. The receptors derive from a young woman in good health.

The CDR3 is CAWMSGGTEAFF. The CDR3, as DNA: TGTGCCTGGATGTCTGGCGGGACTGAAGCTTTCTTT. The chain carries TRBV30 and TRBJ1-1; D ambiguous. V was trimmed by 4 bases and J by 5 bases, leaving 11 bases between them. From germline, CDR1 is GTSNPN and CDR2 SVGIG (reference sequence). This CDR3 has 12 residues. The full variable domain, completed using reference TRBV30 and TRBJ1-1, is SQTIHQWPATLVQPVGSPLSLECTVEGTSNPNLYWYRQAAGRGLQLLFYSVGIGQISSEVPQNLSASRPQDRQFILSSKKLLLSDSGFYLCAWMSGGTEAFFGQGTRLTVV.

J is TRBJ1-5 and V is TRBV2, with D possibly matching TRBD1 (5 bases). Trimming pared 2 bases from V and 0 bases from J, leaving 11 bases between. Germline V gene lookup returns CDR1 SNHLY and CDR2 FYNNEI. This CDR3 has 16 residues. CDR3 nucleotide sequence: TGTGCCAGCAGTGAAACTCTGACAGATAGCAATCAGCCCCAGCATTTT. Translating gives CASSETLTDSNQPQHF.

The V gene is TRBV20-1, the J gene TRBJ2-5; TRBD2 matches 13 bases. CDR3 length: 14 residues. Germline V gene sequence: CDR1 DFQATT, CDR2 SNEGSKA (reference sequence). V shed 8 bases, J shed 11 bases, and the junction held 14 bases outside the gene matches. Here the CDR3 reads CSLTSGGMFGEQYF. CDR3 DNA: TGCAGTTTGACTAGCGGGGGGATGTTCGGAGAGCAGTACTTC.

The chain is built from TRBV6-2 or TRBV6-3 and TRBJ1-5, with 10 bases matching TRBD1. Trimming removed 5 bases from V and 3 bases from J; junction bases left unmatched: 7. This CDR3 is built from 16 residues. The V gene's germline CDR1 is MNHEY and CDR2 SVGEGT. The chain's CDR3 is CASSGGQGGFNQPQHF. DNA of the CDR3: TGTGCCAGCAGTGGAGGACAGGGGGGCTTCAATCAGCCCCAGCATTTT.

This clonotype showed up just a few times. This may stem from a read error, because a much larger clone lies one nucleotide away. This CDR3 is CASSLVFSDNEQYF. The CDR3 region has the DNA TGTGCCAGCAGCTTAGTATTCTCCGACAATGAGCAGTACTTC. The chain uses TRBV7-2 and TRBJ2-1; D call uncertain. The end of the DNA aligns better with TRBJ2-7, so the J call may be wrong. The CDR3 has 14 residues. In germline, CDR1 is SGHTA, CDR2 FQGNSA.

The chain employs TRBV20-1 and TRBJ2-3, with TRBD2 identical over 9 bases. With 5 bases clipped from V and 4 bases from J, the junction kept 1 base outside the gene matches. Looked up from germline, CDR1 is DFQATT and CDR2 is SNEGSKA (reference sequence). CDR3 length: 12 amino acids. The CDR3 nucleotides are TGCAGTGCTGGCGGGGGGGCAGATACGCAGTATTTT. It encodes CSAGGGADTQYF.

This chain uses TRBV6-1 with TRBJ2-1, with unresolved D. Germline CDR1 reads MNHNS; CDR2 reads SASEGT. The V gene lost 6 bases and the J gene lost 0 bases, with 9 bases spanning the gap. This CDR3 contains 14 residues. In nucleotides, the CDR3 is TGTGCCAGCAGGTCGAGGAGCTCCTACAATGAGCAGTTCTTC. It codes for CASRSRSSYNEQFF.

Here the CDR3 DNA reads TGTGCCAGCAGCTGGGGGGACTTCGCCGGCGAGCAGTACTTC. Its translation is CASSWGDFAGEQYF. This rearrangement joins TRBV5-5 to TRBJ2-5; D possibly corresponds to TRBD2 (6 bases). The J call could be wrong; TRBJ2-7 is a better fit for the DNA end. CDR1 SGHKS and CDR2 YYEKEE come from the germline V gene (reference sequence). The CDR3 loop spans 14 amino acids.

The chain links TRBV29-1 to TRBJ1-2, with 8 bases aligning to TRBD1. Trimming at V came to 2 bases and at J to 3 bases, leaving 11 bases not matched to a gene. This CDR3 spans 16 amino acids. The germline V gene encodes CDR1 SQVTM and CDR2 ANQGSEA. This CDR3 reads CSVESGRGQVDYGYTF. DNA for the CDR3: TGCAGCGTTGAATCGGGCAGGGGGCAGGTGGACTATGGCTACACCTTC. The entire variable domain, with the rest obtained from reference TRBV29-1 and TRBJ1-2, is as follows: SAVISQKPSRDICQRGTSLTIQCQVDSQVTMMFWYRQQPGQSLTLIATANQGSEATYESGFVIDKFPISRPNLTFSTLTVSNMSPEDSSIYLCSVESGRGQVDYGYTFGSGTRLTVV.

This clonotype was picked up a small number of times. This chain joins TRBV15 and TRBJ1-6; D gene uncertain. The germline V gene encodes CDR1 LNHNV and CDR2 YYDKDF (reference sequence). The length of the CDR3 is 14 residues. Trimming removed 5 bases at V and 8 bases at J, with 13 bases between. The CDR3 DNA reads TGTGCCACCAGCCCCTCAGTATTGGATTCACCCCTCCACTTT. Translating gives CATSPSVLDSPLHF.

This clonotype was observed at least ten times. The DNA of the CDR3 is TGTGCCAGCTTGGGACTCCCGAAGGAGACCCAGTACTTC. Encoded protein: CASLGLPKETQYF. The chain is built from TRBV7-2 and TRBJ2-5; TRBD2 might be the D (6 bases). Germline loops: CDR1 SGHTA, CDR2 FQGNSA. V gave up 8 bases and J gave up 5 bases, with 15 bases separating them. The CDR3 contains 13 residues. Supplemented by reference TRBV7-2 and TRBJ2-5, the full variable domain reads GAGVSQSPSNKVTEKGKDVELRCDPISGHTALYWYRQSLGQGLEFLIYFQGNSAPDKSGLPSDRFSAERTGGSVSTLTIQRTQQEDSAVYLCASLGLPKETQYFGPGTRLLVL.

This clonotype was seen a few times. The CDR3 spells CASSETGEQFF. DNA of the CDR3: TGTGCCAGCAGTGAGACGGGTGAGCAGTTCTTC. The rearrangement uses TRBV25-1 and TRBJ2-1; D is unclear. Germline V gene data show CDR1 as MGHDK and CDR2 as SYGVNS. The CDR3 is 11 amino acids. The V end was cut by 3 bases, the J end by 9 bases, with 6 bases between.

The chain carries TRBV7-2 and TRBJ1-1; TRBD1 agrees at 7 bases. J lost 6 bases, V lost 1 base, and 5 bases had no gene match. Germline CDR1 is SGHTA and CDR2 is FQGNSA. The CDR3 has 14 amino acids. The chain's CDR3 is CASSLVQGVAEAFF. CDR3 in DNA: TGTGCCAGCAGCTTAGTCCAGGGGGTCGCTGAAGCTTTCTTT. The full variable domain, rest sourced from reference TRBV7-2 and TRBJ1-1, is GAGVSQSPSNKVTEKGKDVELRCDPISGHTALYWYRQSLGQGLEFLIYFQGNSAPDKSGLPSDRFSAERTGGSVSTLTIQRTQQEDSAVYLCASSLVQGVAEAFFGQGTRLTVV.

This clonotype was counted between two and nine times. V gene TRBV4-1 combines with J gene TRBJ2-1; 7 nucleotides line up with TRBD2. V gave up 0 bases and J gave up 6 bases; unmatched junction bases: 5. Germline loops: CDR1 MGHRA, CDR2 YSYEKL. The CDR3 is made up of 15 amino acids. CDR3 nucleotide sequence: TGCGCCAGCAGCCAAGAACGGGGAGGGTTCAATGAGCAGTTCTTC. Translation: CASSQERGGFNEQFF.

This clonotype occurred many times. The V and J genes are TRBV7-2 and TRBJ1-5, with 8 bases aligning to TRBD1. The V and J ends lost 4 bases and 4 bases, in that order; junction bases with no gene match: 3. The CDR3 loop spans 14 amino acids. Germline CDR1 and CDR2: SGHTA and FQGNSA. DNA for the CDR3: TGTGCCAGCAGCTCGAACAGGGGGAATCAGCCCCAGCATTTT. Its protein is CASSSNRGNQPQHF.